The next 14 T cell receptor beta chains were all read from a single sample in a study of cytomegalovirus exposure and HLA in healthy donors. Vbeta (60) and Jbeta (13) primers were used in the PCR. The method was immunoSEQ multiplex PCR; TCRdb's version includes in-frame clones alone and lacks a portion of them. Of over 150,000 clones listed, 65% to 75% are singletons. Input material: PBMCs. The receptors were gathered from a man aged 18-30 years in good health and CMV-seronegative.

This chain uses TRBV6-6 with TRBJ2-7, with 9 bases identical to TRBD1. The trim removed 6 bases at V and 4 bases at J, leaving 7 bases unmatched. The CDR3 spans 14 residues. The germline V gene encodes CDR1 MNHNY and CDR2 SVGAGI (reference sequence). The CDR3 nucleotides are TGTGCCAGCAGCCCCGGGACAGGGTCATACGAGCAGTACGTC. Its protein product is CASSPGTGSYEQYV.

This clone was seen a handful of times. The CDR3 DNA reads TGTGCCAGCAGCTTGGGTGGGGAGCAGTACGTC. Protein: CASSLGGEQYV. The chain has TRBV5-4 and TRBJ2-7; D remains unclear. This CDR3 is 11 amino acids long. Germline-derived CDR1 and CDR2 are SGHNT and YYREEE (reference sequence). V shed 0 bases and J shed 7 bases, with 5 bases lying between them.

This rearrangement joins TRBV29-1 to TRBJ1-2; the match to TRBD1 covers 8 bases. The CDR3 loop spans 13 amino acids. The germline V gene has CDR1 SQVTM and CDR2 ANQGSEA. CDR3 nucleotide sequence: TGCACCACGTTGGAGGACAGGGACTATGGCTACACCTTC. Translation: CTTLEDRDYGYTF.

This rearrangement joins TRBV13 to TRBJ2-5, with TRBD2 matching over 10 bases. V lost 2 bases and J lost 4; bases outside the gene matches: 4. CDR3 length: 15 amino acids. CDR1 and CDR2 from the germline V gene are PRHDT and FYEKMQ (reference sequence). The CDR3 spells CASSLKRGGLETQYF. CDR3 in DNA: TGTGCCAGCAGCTTAAAGCGGGGGGGCCTAGAGACCCAGTACTTC.

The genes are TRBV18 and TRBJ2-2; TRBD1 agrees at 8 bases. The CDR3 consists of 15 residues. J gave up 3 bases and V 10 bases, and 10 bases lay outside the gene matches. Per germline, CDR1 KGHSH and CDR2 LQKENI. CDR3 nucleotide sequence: TGTGCCAACTCCCGCGGGACAGGAGACACCGGGGAGCTGTTTTTT. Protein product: CANSRGTGDTGELFF.

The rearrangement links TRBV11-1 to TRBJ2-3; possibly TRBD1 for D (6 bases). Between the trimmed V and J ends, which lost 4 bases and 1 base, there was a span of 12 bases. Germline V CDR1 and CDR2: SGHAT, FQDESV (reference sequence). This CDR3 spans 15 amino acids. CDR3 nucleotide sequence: TGTGCCAGCAGCTCCAGGGGATACGGCACAGATACGCAGTATTTT. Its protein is CASSSRGYGTDTQYF.

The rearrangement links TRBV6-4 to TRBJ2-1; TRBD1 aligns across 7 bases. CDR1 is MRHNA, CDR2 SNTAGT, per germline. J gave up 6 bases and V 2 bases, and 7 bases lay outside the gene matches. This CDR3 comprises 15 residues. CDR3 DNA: TGTGCCAGCAGTGACCGACAGGGTCACGGCAATGAGCAGTTCTTC. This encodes CASSDRQGHGNEQFF.

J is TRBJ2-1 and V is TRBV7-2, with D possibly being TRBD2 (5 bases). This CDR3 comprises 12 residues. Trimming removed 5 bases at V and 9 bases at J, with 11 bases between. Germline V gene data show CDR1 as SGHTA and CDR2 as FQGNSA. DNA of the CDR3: TGTGCCAGCAGCCGAAGGGAGCTTGAGCAGTTCTTC. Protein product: CASSRRELEQFF.

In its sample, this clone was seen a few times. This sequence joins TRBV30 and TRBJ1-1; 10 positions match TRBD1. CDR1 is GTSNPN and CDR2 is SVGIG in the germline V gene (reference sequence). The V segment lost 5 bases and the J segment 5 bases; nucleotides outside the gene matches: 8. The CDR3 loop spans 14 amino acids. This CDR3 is CAWDVRQGATEAFF. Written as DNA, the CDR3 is TGTGCCTGGGACGTTAGACAGGGGGCGACTGAAGCTTTCTTT. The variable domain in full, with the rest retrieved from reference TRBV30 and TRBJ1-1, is SQTIHQWPATLVQPVGSPLSLECTVEGTSNPNLYWYRQAAGRGLQLLFYSVGIGQISSEVPQNLSASRPQDRQFILSSKKLLLSDSGFYLCAWDVRQGATEAFFGQGTRLTVV.

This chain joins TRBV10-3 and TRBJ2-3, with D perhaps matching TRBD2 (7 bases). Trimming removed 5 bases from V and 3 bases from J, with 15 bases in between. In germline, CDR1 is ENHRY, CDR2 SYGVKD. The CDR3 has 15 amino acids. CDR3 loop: CAISNREGETDTQYF. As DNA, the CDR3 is TGTGCCATCAGTAACAGGGAGGGGGAGACAGATACGCAGTATTTT.

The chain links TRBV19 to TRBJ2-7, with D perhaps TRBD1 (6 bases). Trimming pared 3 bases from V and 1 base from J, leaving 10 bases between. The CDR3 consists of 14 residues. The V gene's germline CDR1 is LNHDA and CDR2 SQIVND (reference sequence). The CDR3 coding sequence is TGTGCCAGTAGTATGATCGGACAGTCCTACGAGCAGTACTTC. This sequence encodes CASSMIGQSYEQYF. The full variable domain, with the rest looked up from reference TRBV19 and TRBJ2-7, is DGGITQSPKYLFRKEGQNVTLSCEQNLNHDAMYWYRQDPGQGLRLIYYSQIVNDFQKGDIAEGYSVSREKKESFPLTVTSAQKNPTAFYLCASSMIGQSYEQYFGPGTRLTVT.

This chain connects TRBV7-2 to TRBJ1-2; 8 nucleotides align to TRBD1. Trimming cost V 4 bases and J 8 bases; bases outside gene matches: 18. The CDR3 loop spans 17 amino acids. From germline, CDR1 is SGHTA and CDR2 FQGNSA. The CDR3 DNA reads TGTGCCAGCAGCTCCAAGACCTTAGACAGGGGTCTAGGAGGCTACACCTTC. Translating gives CASSSKTLDRGLGGYTF. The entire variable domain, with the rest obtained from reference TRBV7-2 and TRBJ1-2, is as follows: GAGVSQSPSNKVTEKGKDVELRCDPISGHTALYWYRQSLGQGLEFLIYFQGNSAPDKSGLPSDRFSAERTGGSVSTLTIQRTQQEDSAVYLCASSSKTLDRGLGGYTFGSGTRLTVV.

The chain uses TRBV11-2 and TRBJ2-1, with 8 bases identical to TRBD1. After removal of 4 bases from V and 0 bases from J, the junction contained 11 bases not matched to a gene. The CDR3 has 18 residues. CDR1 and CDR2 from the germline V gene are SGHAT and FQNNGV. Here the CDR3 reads CASSSGQGSVGSYNEQFF. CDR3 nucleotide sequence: TGTGCCAGCAGCTCCGGACAGGGTTCGGTGGGCTCCTACAATGAGCAGTTCTTC.

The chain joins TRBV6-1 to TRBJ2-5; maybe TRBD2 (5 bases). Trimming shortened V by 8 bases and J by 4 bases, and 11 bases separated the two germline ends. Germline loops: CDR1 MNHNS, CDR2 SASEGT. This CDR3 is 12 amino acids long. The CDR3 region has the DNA TGTGCCAGCCAGGCAGGAGGAGAGACCCAGTACTTC. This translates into CASQAGGETQYF.